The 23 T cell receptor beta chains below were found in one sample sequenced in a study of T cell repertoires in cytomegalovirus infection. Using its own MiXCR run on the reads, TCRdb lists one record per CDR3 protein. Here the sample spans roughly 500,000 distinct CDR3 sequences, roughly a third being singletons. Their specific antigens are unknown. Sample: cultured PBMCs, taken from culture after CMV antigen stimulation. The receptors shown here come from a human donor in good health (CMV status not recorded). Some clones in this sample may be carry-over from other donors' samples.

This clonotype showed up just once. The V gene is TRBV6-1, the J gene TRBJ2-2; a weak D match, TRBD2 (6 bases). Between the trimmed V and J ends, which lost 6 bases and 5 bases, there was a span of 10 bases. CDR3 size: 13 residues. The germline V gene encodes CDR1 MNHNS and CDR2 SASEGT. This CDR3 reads CASSSSATGELFF. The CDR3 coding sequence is TGTGCCAGCAGCTCTAGCGCGACCGGGGAGCTGTTTTTT.

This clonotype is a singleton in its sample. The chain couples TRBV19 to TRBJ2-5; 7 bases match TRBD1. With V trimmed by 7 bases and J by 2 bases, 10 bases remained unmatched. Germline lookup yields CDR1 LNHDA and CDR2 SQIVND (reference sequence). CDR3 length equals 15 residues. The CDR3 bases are TGTGCCAGTAAGCCGATCACAGGGGAACAAGAGACCCAGTACTTC. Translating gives CASKPITGEQETQYF.

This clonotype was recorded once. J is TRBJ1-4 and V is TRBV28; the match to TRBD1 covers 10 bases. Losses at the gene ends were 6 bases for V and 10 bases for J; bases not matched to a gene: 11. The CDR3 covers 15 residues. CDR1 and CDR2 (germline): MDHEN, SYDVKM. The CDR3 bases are TGTGCCAGCAGCTCGACAGGGGGCGTCGATGGAAAACTGTTTTTT. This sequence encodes CASSSTGGVDGKLFF.

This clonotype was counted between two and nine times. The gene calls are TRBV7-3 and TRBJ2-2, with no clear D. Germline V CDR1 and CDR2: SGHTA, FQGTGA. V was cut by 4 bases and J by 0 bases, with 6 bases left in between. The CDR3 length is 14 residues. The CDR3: CASSSTANTGELFF. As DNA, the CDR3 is TGTGCCAGCAGCTCTACGGCGAACACCGGGGAGCTGTTTTTT.

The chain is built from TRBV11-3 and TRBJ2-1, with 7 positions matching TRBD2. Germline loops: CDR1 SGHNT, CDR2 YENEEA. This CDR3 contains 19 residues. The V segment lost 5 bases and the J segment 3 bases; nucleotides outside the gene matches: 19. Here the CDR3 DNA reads TGTGCCAGCAGCCAAGACGGCTGGGTGAGGACTAGGCACTACAATGAGCAGTTCTTC. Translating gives CASSQDGWVRTRHYNEQFF.

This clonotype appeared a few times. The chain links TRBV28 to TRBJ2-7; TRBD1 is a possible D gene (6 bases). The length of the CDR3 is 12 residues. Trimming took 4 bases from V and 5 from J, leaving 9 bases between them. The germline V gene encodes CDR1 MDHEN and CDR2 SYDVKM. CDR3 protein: CASSSDRHEQYF. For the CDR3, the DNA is TGTGCCAGCAGTTCGGACAGACACGAGCAGTACTTC.

This CDR3 is CASSDSGRGKIRAQHF. The CDR3 DNA sequence: TGTGCCAGCAGCGACAGCGGGCGGGGGAAGATAAGGGCCCAGCATTTT. The rearrangement uses TRBV6-6 and TRBJ1-5, with D perhaps TRBD1 (5 bases). Germline CDR1 and CDR2: MNHNY and SVGAGI (reference sequence). CDR3 length: 16 amino acids. V was pared by 6 bases and J by 11 bases, with 26 bases between.

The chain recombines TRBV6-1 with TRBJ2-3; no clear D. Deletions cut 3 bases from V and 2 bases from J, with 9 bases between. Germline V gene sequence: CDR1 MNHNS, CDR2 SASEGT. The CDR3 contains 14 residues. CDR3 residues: CASSDLLNTDTQYF. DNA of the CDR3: TGTGCCAGCAGTGACTTGCTCAACACAGATACGCAGTATTTT.

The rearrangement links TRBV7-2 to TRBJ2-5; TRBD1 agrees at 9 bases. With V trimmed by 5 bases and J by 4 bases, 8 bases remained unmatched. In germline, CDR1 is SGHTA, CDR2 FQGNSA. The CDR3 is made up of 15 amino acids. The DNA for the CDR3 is TGTGCCAGCAGCACCCAGACAGGGGGGGGAGAGACCCAGTACTTC. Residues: CASSTQTGGGETQYF. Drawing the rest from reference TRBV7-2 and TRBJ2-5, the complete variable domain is GAGVSQSPSNKVTEKGKDVELRCDPISGHTALYWYRQSLGQGLEFLIYFQGNSAPDKSGLPSDRFSAERTGGSVSTLTIQRTQQEDSAVYLCASSTQTGGGETQYFGPGTRLLVL.

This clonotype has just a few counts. The CDR3 reads CASSLGSGGGSTDTQYF. CDR3 coding DNA: TGTGCCAGCAGCTTAGGGAGCGGGGGGGGTAGCACAGATACGCAGTATTTT. The rearrangement uses TRBV7-8 and TRBJ2-3; 10 nucleotides line up with TRBD2. CDR1 and CDR2 (germline): SGHVS, FQNEAQ. V lost 1 base, J lost 0 bases, and 4 bases stayed unmatched. CDR3 length equals 17 residues. Using reference TRBV7-8 and TRBJ2-3 for the parts outside the CDR3, the full variable domain is GAGVSQSPRYKVAKRGQDVALRCDPISGHVSLFWYQQALGQGPEFLTYFQNEAQLDKSGLPSDRFFAERPEGSVSTLKIQRTQQEDSAVYLCASSLGSGGGSTDTQYFGPGTRLTVL.

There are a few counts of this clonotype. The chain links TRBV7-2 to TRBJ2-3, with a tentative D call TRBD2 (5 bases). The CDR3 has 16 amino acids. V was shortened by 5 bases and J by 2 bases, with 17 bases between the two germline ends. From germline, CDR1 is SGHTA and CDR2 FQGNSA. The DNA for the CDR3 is TGTGCCAGCAGCGCCCTAGGCCGGACTTCCACAGATACGCAGTATTTT. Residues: CASSALGRTSTDTQYF.

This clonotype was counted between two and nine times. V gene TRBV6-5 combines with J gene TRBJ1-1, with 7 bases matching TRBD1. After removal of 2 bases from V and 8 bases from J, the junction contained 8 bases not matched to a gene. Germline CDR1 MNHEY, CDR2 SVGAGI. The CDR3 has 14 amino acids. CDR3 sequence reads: CASSYRELDREAFF. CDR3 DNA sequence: TGTGCCAGCAGTTACCGGGAGCTGGACAGGGAAGCTTTCTTT.

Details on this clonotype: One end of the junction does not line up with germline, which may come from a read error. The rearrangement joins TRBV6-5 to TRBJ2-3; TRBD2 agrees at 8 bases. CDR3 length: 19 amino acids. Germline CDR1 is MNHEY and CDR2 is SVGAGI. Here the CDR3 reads CASSTRYKRESSWTDTQFF. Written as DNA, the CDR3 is TGTGCCAGCAGTACCAGATACAAGCGGGAGTCGTCATGGACAGATACGCAGTTTTTT.

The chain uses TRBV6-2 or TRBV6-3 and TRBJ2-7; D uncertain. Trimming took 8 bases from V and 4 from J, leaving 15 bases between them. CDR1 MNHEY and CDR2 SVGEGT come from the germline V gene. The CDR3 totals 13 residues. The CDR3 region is CASVNYLGYEQYF. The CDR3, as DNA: TGTGCCAGCGTAAACTACCTCGGTTACGAGCAGTACTTC.

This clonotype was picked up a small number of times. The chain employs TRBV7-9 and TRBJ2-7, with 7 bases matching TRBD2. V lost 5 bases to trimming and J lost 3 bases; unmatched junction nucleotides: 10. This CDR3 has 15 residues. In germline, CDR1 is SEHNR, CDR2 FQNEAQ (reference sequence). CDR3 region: CASSAPGRGVYEQYF. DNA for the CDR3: TGTGCCAGCAGCGCCCCTGGGAGGGGAGTCTACGAGCAGTACTTC.

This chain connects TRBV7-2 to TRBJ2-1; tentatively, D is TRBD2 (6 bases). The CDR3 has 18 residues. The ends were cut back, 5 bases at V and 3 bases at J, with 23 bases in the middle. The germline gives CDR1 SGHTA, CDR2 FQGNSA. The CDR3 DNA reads TGTGCCAGCAGCGGACAACGGGGGTTAGCGGACCTCTACAATGAGCAGTTCTTC. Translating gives CASSGQRGLADLYNEQFF.

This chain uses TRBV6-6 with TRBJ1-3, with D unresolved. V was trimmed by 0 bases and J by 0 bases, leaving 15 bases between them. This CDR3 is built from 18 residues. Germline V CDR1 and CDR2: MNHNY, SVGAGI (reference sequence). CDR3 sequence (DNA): TGTGCCAGCAGTTACTCGAGAGAGGGCAGCCACTCTGGAAACACCATATATTTT. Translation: CASSYSREGSHSGNTIYF.

The chain's CDR3 is CASSPSARGRYEQYF. The CDR3 bases are TGTGCCAGCAGCCCCTCCGCTAGGGGGCGCTACGAGCAGTACTTC. This chain uses TRBV11-1 with TRBJ2-7, with TRBD1 matching 7 bases. Per germline, CDR1 SGHAT and CDR2 FQDESV (reference sequence). V shed 5 bases and J 3 bases; nucleotides not matched to a gene: 10. The CDR3 runs 15 residues.

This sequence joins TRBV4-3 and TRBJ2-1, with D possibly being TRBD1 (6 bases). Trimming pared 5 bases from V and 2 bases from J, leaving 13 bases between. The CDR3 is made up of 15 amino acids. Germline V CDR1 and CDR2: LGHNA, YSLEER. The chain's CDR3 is CASSVNRVPYNEQFF. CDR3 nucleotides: TGCGCCAGCAGCGTCAACAGGGTCCCCTACAATGAGCAGTTCTTC.

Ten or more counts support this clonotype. This chain's CDR3 is CATAQSSYEQYV. The CDR3 region has the DNA TGTGCCACTGCCCAAAGTTCCTACGAGCAGTACGTC. The rearrangement links TRBV10-3 to TRBJ2-7; D is undetermined. Trimming pared 10 bases from V and 1 base from J, leaving 11 bases between. The CDR3 spans 12 residues. Germline V CDR1 and CDR2: ENHRY, SYGVKD.

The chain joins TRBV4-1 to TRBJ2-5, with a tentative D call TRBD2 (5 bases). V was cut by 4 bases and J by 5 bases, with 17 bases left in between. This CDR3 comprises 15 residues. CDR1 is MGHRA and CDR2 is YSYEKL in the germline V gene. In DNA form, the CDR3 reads TGCGCCAGCAGCCCGGGTAAAGCGTGGAGGGAGACCCAGTACTTC. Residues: CASSPGKAWRETQYF.

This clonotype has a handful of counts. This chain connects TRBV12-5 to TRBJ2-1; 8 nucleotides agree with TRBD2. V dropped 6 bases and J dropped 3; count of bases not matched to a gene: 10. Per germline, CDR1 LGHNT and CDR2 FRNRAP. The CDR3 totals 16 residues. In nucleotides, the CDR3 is TGTGCTAGTGGCACAAATAGCGGGACAAGCTACAATGAGCAGTTCTTC. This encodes CASGTNSGTSYNEQFF.

The DNA for the CDR3 is TGTGCCAGTAGTACACCTAGCGGGGGGTACAATGAGCAGTTCTTC. It encodes CASSTPSGGYNEQFF. The chain employs TRBV19 and TRBJ2-1; the match to TRBD2 covers 11 bases. V lost 4 bases, J lost 4 bases, and 3 bases stayed unmatched. The CDR3 runs 15 residues. The V gene's germline CDR1 is LNHDA and CDR2 SQIVND (reference sequence). Looking up the rest from reference TRBV19 and TRBJ2-1 gives the full variable domain: DGGITQSPKYLFRKEGQNVTLSCEQNLNHDAMYWYRQDPGQGLRLIYYSQIVNDFQKGDIAEGYSVSREKKESFPLTVTSAQKNPTAFYLCASSTPSGGYNEQFFGPGTRLTVL.